The 2 T cell receptor beta chains given below trace back to one sample, sequenced in a study of T cell responses to AZD1222 COVID-19 vaccine (dated by TCRdb to about 2021). Explained via the paper, the time point label denotes: baseline before first vaccination. The library relied on the immunoSEQ multiplex PCR assay. TCRdb obtained this table from immuneACCESS and retained in-frame rearrangements with V and J assigned. These tables miss some clones; where compared with another copy, unresolved V genes account for less than half of the shortfall, and the remainder is unexplained. The sample contains roughly 100,000 clones, about 88% of them found a single time. About 5% of the sample lies in the top ten. This specimen consisted of peripheral blood, obtained on day 0 of AZD1222 vaccination. These receptors came from an adult in good health.

This chain connects TRBV6-4 to TRBJ1-5, with TRBD1 as a possible D gene (5 bases). Trimming cost V 6 bases and J 7 bases, with 25 bases left between them. The CDR3 has 17 residues. Germline CDR1 is MRHNA and CDR2 is SNTAGT. Here the CDR3 reads CASSLRHPGTLGQPQHF. CDR3 sequence (DNA): TGTGCCAGCAGCCTACGACACCCCGGGACCTTGGGACAGCCCCAGCATTTT.

This sequence joins TRBV7-9 and TRBJ1-5, with a tentative D call TRBD1 (5 bases). The CDR3 length is 13 residues. Trimming cost V 3 bases and J 5 bases, with 8 bases left between them. The germline V gene encodes CDR1 SEHNR and CDR2 FQNEAQ (reference sequence). The CDR3 DNA sequence: TGTGCCAGCAGCTTTGGAGGGGATCAGCCCCAGCATTTT. The encoded protein is CASSFGGDQPQHF. Complete variable domain (other parts from reference TRBV7-9 and TRBJ1-5): DTGVSQNPRHKITKRGQNVTFRCDPISEHNRLYWYRQTLGQGPEFLTYFQNEAQLEKSRLLSDRFSAERPKGSFSTLEIQRTEQGDSAMYLCASSFGGDQPQHFGDGTRLSIL.